Presented here are 17 T cell receptor beta chains from one specimen sequenced in a study of blood T cell repertoires in COVID-19. The method was immunoSEQ multiplex PCR; TCRdb's version includes in-frame clones alone and lacks a portion of them. The repertoire consists of roughly 100,000 clones, with around 87% occurring once and the leading ten covering just under 20%. Input material: peripheral blood. Source of these receptors: a human donor in a cohort sampled during active COVID-19.

This clone has only a few counts. The chain uses TRBV14 and TRBJ2-2; D is unclear. CDR1 SGHDN and CDR2 FVKESK come from the germline V gene. The CDR3 is made up of 14 amino acids. V dropped 3 bases and J dropped 6 bases, with 11 bases sitting between them. The CDR3 spells CASSHLVRPGELFF. The CDR3 bases are TGTGCCAGCAGCCATCTAGTCCGCCCCGGGGAGCTGTTTTTT.

V is TRBV28 and J is TRBJ1-2; possible D gene TRBD1, 6 bases. The germline CDR1 and CDR2 sequences are MDHEN and SYDVKM. V was shortened by 3 bases and J by 7 bases, with 18 bases between the two germline ends. The CDR3 has 15 residues. CDR3 region: CASSFGQGFIGGYTF. DNA for the CDR3: TGTGCCAGCAGTTTTGGGCAGGGGTTCATTGGTGGCTACACCTTC.

The chain has TRBV6-5 and TRBJ2-7; 8 nucleotides match TRBD1. Losses at the gene ends were 5 bases for V and 6 bases for J; bases not matched to a gene: 9. The CDR3 is made up of 14 amino acids. The germline CDR1 and CDR2 sequences are MNHEY and SVGAGI. In DNA, the CDR3 is TGTGCCAGCAGTCCAGACAGGGGAGAGGGCGAGCAGTACTTC. This codes for CASSPDRGEGEQYF.

The chain uses TRBV5-1 and TRBJ2-2, with a weak D call TRBD1 (6 bases). CDR3 length equals 15 residues. Germline CDR1 SGHRS, CDR2 YFSETQ. Trimming cost V 0 bases and J 8 bases, with 14 bases left between them. In DNA form, the CDR3 reads TGCGCCAGCAGCTTGGTGCTGACAGGAGGAGGGGAGCTGTTTTTT. It yields the protein CASSLVLTGGGELFF.

This chain links TRBV10-3 with TRBJ1-2; TRBD1 agrees at 10 bases. The CDR3 has 14 residues. Germline lookup yields CDR1 ENHRY and CDR2 SYGVKD. Trimming removed 4 bases from V and 8 bases from J; junction bases left unmatched: 7. CDR3 in amino acids: CAISGTGTGVGYTF. The CDR3 nucleotides are TGTGCCATCAGTGGCACCGGGACAGGGGTCGGCTACACCTTC.

The chain employs TRBV7-2 and TRBJ2-1; TRBD1 agrees at 7 bases. The ends lost 10 bases at V and 6 bases at J; junction bases unmatched: 6. The CDR3 covers 12 residues. Germline CDR1 reads SGHTA; CDR2 reads FQGNSA. CDR3: CATRGGGNEQFF. For the CDR3, the DNA is TGTGCCACCCGAGGGGGCGGCAATGAGCAGTTCTTC.

The genes are TRBV6-5 and TRBJ2-1; the D gene is possibly TRBD2 (6 bases). CDR3 length equals 13 residues. CDR1 and CDR2 (germline): MNHEY, SVGAGI. V was clipped by 7 bases and J by 4 bases, with 11 bases between them. The CDR3 DNA reads as TGTGCCAGCAATAGCGGATATTACAATGAGCAGTTCTTC. This sequence encodes CASNSGYYNEQFF.

This clone was detected only once. This rearrangement joins TRBV6-6 to TRBJ1-3, with D unresolved. Germline assignment: CDR1 MNHNY and CDR2 SVGAGI (reference sequence). The CDR3 is made up of 14 amino acids. V was clipped by 5 bases and J by 2 bases, with 10 bases between them. CDR3 sequence (DNA): TGTGCCAGCAGTCCCCGGGGTGCTGGAAACACCATATATTTT. It yields the protein CASSPRGAGNTIYF.

CDR3 DNA: TGCGCCAGCAGGACTAGCGGGAGAGGGGAGCAGTTCTTC. Protein product: CASRTSGRGEQFF. The rearrangement links TRBV4-3 to TRBJ2-1, with 12 positions matching TRBD2. Germline values: CDR1 LGHNA, CDR2 YSLEER. J gave up 10 bases and V 6 bases, and 4 bases lay outside the gene matches. The CDR3 spans 13 residues.

The chain has TRBV7-2 and TRBJ2-7, with 8 bases identical to TRBD2. This CDR3 is built from 15 residues. Germline V CDR1 and CDR2: SGHTA, FQGNSA. Trimming took 1 base from V and 4 from J; bases not matched to a gene: 6. Here the CDR3 DNA reads TGTGCCAGCAGCTTAGATGCGGGAGGCCTGTACGAGCAGTACTTC. This sequence encodes CASSLDAGGLYEQYF.

This clone was observed a single time. The V call is TRBV5-8, the J call TRBJ1-5; a weak D match, TRBD1 (5 bases). The CDR3 sequence is 14 residues long. CDR1 and CDR2 (germline): SGHTS, YDEGEE. Trimming removed 0 bases from V and 7 bases from J, with 11 bases in between. The CDR3 bases are TGTGCCAGCAGCTTGGGTCAGGGCCGGCAGCCCCAGCATTTT. Amino acid sequence: CASSLGQGRQPQHF. The variable domain in full, completed from reference TRBV5-8 and TRBJ1-5, reads EAGVTQSPTHLIKTRGQQATLRCSPISGHTSVYWYQQALGLGLQFLLWYDEGEERNRGNFPPRFSGRQFPNYSSELNVNALELEDSALYLCASSLGQGRQPQHFGDGTRLSIL.

The CDR3 spells CASSEQGNIQYF. The CDR3 DNA reads as TGTGCCAGCAGTGAACAGGGAAACATTCAGTACTTC. The V gene is TRBV6-1, the J gene TRBJ2-4, with a possible D match to TRBD1 (5 bases). Trimming took 2 bases from V and 6 from J, leaving 5 bases between them. The V gene's germline CDR1 is MNHNS and CDR2 SASEGT. This CDR3 has 12 residues.

The genes are TRBV20-1 and TRBJ2-3, with 7 bases identical to TRBD2. Germline CDR1 is DFQATT and CDR2 is SNEGSKA (reference sequence). The ends lost 3 bases at V and 14 bases at J; junction bases unmatched: 11. The CDR3 extends over 12 amino acids. The CDR3 protein is CSASPLAGLAYF. CDR3 sequence (DNA): TGCAGTGCTAGTCCATTAGCGGGTTTAGCGTATTTT.

The CDR3 protein is CASSFNSNIQYF. In DNA form, the CDR3 reads TGTGCCAGCAGTTTCAATTCAAACATTCAGTACTTC. The V and J genes are TRBV12-3 or TRBV12-4 and TRBJ2-4, with no clear D. V shed 3 bases and J shed 6 bases, with 6 bases lying between them. The CDR3 sequence is 12 residues long.

The chain employs TRBV7-8 and TRBJ2-7; 9 bases agree with TRBD1. The CDR3 is 15 amino acids. The germline CDR1 and CDR2 sequences are SGHVS and FQNEAQ. V shed 5 bases, J shed 1 base, and the junction held 6 bases outside the gene matches. The CDR3 region is CASSRAGTGSYEQYF. The CDR3 DNA reads as TGTGCCAGCAGCCGAGCCGGGACAGGGTCCTACGAGCAGTACTTC.

This rearrangement joins TRBV5-1 to TRBJ2-3; maybe TRBD2 (6 bases). The CDR3 spans 12 residues. Trimming stripped 1 base from V and 9 bases from J, with 9 bases between. Germline V gene data show CDR1 as SGHRS and CDR2 as YFSETQ. Written as DNA, the CDR3 is TGCGCCAGCAGCTTGACTGCGGGGACGCAGTATTTT. This translates into CASSLTAGTQYF. The entire variable domain, with the rest obtained from reference TRBV5-1 and TRBJ2-3, is as follows: KAGVTQTPRYLIKTRGQQVTLSCSPISGHRSVSWYQQTPGQGLQFLFEYFSETQRNKGNFPGRFSGRQFSNSRSEMNVSTLELGDSALYLCASSLTAGTQYFGPGTRLTVL.

The J gene is TRBJ1-2, the V gene TRBV7-8, with no clear D. V lost 4 bases to trimming and J lost 4 bases, with 10 bases between them. The V gene's germline CDR1 is SGHVS and CDR2 FQNEAQ. The CDR3 is 13 residues long. Written as DNA, the CDR3 is TGTGCCAGCAGCTCGGCAGGCCGCTATGGCTACACCTTC. Protein sequence: CASSSAGRYGYTF.